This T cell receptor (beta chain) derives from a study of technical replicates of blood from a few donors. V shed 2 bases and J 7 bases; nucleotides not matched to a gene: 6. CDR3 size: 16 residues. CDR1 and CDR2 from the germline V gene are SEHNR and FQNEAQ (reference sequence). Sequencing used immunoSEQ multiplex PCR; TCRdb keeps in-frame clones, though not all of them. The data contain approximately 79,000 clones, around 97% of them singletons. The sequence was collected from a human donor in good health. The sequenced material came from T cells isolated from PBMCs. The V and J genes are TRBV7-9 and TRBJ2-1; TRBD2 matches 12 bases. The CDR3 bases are TGTGCCAGCAGCTTATCCGGACTAGCGGGGTCTAATGAGCAGTTCTTC. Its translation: CASSLSGLAGSNEQFF.